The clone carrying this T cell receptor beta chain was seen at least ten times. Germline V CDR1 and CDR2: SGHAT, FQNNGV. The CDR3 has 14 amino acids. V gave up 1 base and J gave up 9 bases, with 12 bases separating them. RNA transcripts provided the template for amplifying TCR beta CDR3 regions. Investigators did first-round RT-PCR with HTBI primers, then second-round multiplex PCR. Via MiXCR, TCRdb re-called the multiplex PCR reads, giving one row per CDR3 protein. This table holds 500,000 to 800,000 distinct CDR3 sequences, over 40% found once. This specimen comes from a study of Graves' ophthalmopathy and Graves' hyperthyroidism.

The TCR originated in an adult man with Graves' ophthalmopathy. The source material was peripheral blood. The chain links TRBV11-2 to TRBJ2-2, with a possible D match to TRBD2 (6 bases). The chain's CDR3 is CASSLVEGRRELFF. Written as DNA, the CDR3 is TGTGCCAGCAGCTTAGTGGAGGGAAGAAGGGAGCTGTTTTTT.